The sequence of this T cell receptor (beta chain) was determined in a study of CD8 T cells in ankylosing spondylitis. On this clonotype itself: What it binds is unknown.

Looked up from germline, CDR1 is MNHNS and CDR2 is SASEGT. The CDR3 runs 19 residues. After removal of 6 bases from V and 0 bases from J, the junction contained 15 bases not matched to a gene. In making TCR beta libraries, quantitative 5'-RACE with molecular barcodes was used. TCRdb analysed the 5' RACE reads with MiXCR anew, one entry per CDR3 protein. In the table there are fewer than 200,000 distinct CDR3 sequences, 8.5% to 10% of which are singletons. Study results and limitations: Fewer than ten highly homologous variants made up a TCR beta motif, and this motif appeared characteristic of ankylosing spondylitis blood. Disease-linked clones bore a CD8+ phenotype, appearing relatively rarely in peripheral blood.

The sequence was collected from a female donor with ankylosing spondylitis or in good health (not recorded which). This chain links TRBV6-1 with TRBJ2-1; 9 bases fit TRBD1. The sequencing input was blood, either unsorted or a sorted T cell fraction (not recorded which). This chain's CDR3 is CASSLFGTGRGGSYNEQFF. The CDR3 coding sequence is TGTGCCAGCAGCCTCTTCGGGACAGGGCGAGGGGGCTCCTACAATGAGCAGTTCTTC.